The following is a TCR beta chain sequence with its context. Antigen: not known. 60 Vbeta and 13 Jbeta primers were used in PCR. Method: immunoSEQ multiplex PCR; TCRdb's copy keeps in-frame clones and lacks some. The table has around 180,000 clones, 60% to 80% seen once. Germline V gene lookup returns CDR1 LNHDA and CDR2 SQIVND (reference sequence). The CDR3 has 14 amino acids. V was shortened by 9 bases and J by 7 bases, with 19 bases between the two germline ends. This specimen belongs to a study of cytomegalovirus exposure and HLA in healthy donors. Findings of the study overall: Earlier analysis looked at TCR beta V segments, and most were productive about 87% or about 30% of the time.

Material: PBMCs. The receptor was derived from a woman aged 50 to 60 in good health and CMV-seropositive. The rearrangement uses TRBV19 and TRBJ2-1; the D gene is possibly TRBD2 (6 bases). In DNA, the CDR3 is TGTGCCAGCCGGGTGGGGGGTTCTCGGAATGAGCAGTTCTTC. Translation gives CASRVGGSRNEQFF.